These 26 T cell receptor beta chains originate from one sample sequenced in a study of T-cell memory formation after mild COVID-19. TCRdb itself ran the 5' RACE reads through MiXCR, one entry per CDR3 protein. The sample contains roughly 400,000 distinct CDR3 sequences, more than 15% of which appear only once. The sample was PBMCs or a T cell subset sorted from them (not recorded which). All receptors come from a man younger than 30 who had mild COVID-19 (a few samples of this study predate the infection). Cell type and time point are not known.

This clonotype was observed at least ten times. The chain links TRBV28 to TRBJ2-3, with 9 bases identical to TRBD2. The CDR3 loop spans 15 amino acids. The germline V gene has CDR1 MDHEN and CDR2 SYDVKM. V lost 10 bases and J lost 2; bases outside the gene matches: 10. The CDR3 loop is CATSRGGGATDTQYF. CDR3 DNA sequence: TGTGCCACTTCGCGGGGCGGGGGGGCCACAGATACGCAGTATTTT.

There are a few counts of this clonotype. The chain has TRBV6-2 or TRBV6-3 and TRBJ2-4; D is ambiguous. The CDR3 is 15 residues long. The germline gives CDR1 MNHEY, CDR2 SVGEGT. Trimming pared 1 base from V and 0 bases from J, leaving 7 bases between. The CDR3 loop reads CASSYYPVAKNIQYF. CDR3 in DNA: TGTGCCAGCAGTTACTACCCAGTAGCCAAAAACATTCAGTACTTC.

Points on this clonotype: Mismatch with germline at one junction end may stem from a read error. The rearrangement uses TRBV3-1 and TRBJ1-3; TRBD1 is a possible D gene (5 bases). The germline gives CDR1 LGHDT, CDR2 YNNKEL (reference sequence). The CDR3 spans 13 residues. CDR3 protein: CASSKGALVGPDF. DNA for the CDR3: TGTGCCAGCAGCAAAGGTGCGTTGGTGGGGCCGGATTTT.

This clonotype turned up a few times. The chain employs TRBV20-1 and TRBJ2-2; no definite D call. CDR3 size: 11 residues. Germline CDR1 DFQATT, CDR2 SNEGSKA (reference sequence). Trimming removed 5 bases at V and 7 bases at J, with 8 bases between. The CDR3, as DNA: TGCAGTGCTGGCCAGAACGGGGAGCTGTTTTTT. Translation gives CSAGQNGELFF.

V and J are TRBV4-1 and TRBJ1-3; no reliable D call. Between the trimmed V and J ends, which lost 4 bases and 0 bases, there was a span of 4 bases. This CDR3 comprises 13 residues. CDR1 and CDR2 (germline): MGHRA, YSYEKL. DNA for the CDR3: TGCGCCAGCAGCCCCGTCTCTGGAAACACCATATATTTT. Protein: CASSPVSGNTIYF.

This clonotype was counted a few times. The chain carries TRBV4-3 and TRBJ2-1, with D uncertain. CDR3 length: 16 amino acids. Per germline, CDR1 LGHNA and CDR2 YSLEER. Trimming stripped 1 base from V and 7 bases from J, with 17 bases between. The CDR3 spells CASSQAHARSTNEQFF. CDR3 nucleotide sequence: TGCGCCAGCAGCCAAGCCCACGCCAGGTCTACGAATGAGCAGTTCTTC.

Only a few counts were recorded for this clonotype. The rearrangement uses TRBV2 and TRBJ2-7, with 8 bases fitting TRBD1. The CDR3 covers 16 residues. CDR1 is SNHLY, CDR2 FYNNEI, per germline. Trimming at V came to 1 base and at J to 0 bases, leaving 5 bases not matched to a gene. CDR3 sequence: CASSEGYRGYSYEQYF. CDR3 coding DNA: TGTGCCAGCAGTGAAGGGTACAGGGGGTACTCCTACGAGCAGTACTTC. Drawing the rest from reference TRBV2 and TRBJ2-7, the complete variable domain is EPEVTQTPSHQVTQMGQEVILRCVPISNHLYFYWYRQILGQKVEFLVSFYNNEISEKSEIFDDQFSVERPDGSNFTLKIRSTKLEDSAMYFCASSEGYRGYSYEQYFGPGTRLTVT.

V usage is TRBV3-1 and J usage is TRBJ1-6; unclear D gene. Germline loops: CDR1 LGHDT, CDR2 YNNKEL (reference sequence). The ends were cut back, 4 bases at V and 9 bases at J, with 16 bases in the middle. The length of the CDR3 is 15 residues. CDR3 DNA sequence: TGTGCCAGCAGCCTCGCGTACGGTTCTGGTTCACCCCTCCACTTT. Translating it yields CASSLAYGSGSPLHF.

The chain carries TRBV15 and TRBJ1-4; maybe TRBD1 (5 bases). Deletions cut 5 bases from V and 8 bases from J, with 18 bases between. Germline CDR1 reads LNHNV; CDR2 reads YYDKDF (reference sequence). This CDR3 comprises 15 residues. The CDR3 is CATSAPGREEEKLFF. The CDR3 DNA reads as TGTGCCACCAGCGCCCCAGGGAGGGAAGAAGAAAAACTGTTTTTT.

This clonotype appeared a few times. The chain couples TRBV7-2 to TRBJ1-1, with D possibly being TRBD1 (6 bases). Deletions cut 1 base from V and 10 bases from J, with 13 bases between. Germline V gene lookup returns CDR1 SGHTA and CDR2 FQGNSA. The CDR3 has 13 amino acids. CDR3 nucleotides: TGTGCCAGCAGCTTAGTCGGGGGGCATGGAGCTTTCTTT. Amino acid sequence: CASSLVGGHGAFF.

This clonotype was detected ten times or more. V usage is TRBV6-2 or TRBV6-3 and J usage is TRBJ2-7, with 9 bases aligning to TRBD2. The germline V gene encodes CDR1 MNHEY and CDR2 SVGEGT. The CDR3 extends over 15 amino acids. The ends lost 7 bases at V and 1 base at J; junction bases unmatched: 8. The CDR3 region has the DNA TGTGCCAGCACCTCCGGGCGGGGGGGTTCCTACGAGCAGTACGTC. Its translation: CASTSGRGGSYEQYV.

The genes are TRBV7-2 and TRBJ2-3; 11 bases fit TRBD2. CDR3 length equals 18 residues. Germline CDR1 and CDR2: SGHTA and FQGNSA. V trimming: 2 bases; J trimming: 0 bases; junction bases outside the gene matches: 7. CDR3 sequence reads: CASSLYSGGAGSTDTQYF. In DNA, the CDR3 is TGTGCCAGCAGCTTATATAGCGGGGGGGCGGGCAGCACAGATACGCAGTATTTT. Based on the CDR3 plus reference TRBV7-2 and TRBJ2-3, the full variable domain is GAGVSQSPSNKVTEKGKDVELRCDPISGHTALYWYRQSLGQGLEFLIYFQGNSAPDKSGLPSDRFSAERTGGSVSTLTIQRTQQEDSAVYLCASSLYSGGAGSTDTQYFGPGTRLTVL.

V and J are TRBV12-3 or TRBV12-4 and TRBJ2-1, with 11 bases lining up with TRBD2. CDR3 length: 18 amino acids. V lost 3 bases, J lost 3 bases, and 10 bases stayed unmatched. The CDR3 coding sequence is TGTGCCAGCAGTTTTAGACTAGCGGGAAATCGAGGCTACAATGAGCAGTTCTTC. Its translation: CASSFRLAGNRGYNEQFF.

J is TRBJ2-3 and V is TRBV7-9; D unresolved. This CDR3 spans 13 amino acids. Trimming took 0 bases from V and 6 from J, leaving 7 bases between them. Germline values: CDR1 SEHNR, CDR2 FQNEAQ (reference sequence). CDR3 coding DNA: TGTGCCAGCAGCTTAGCGCAAAGGGATACGCAGTATTTT. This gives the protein CASSLAQRDTQYF.

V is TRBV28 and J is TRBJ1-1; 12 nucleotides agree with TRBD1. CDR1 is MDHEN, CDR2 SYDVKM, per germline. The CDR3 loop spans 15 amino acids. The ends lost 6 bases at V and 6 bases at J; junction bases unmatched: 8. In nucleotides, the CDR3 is TGTGCCAGCAGCGGGACAGGGGGCGCGTCTGCTGAAGCTTTCTTT. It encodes CASSGTGGASAEAFF.

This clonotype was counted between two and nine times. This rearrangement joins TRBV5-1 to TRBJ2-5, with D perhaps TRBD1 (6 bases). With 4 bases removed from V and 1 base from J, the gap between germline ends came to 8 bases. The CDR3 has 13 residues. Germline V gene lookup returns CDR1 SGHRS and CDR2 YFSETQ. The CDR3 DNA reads TGCGCCAGCAGCACACAGGGCCAAGAGACCCAGTACTTC. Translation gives CASSTQGQETQYF.

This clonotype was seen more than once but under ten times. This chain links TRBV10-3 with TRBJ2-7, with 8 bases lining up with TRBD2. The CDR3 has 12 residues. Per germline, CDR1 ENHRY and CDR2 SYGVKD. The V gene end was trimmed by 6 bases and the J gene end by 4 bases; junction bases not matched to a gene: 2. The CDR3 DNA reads TGTGCCATCAGCGGGGGGGGTTACGAGCAGTACGTC. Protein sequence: CAISGGGYEQYV.

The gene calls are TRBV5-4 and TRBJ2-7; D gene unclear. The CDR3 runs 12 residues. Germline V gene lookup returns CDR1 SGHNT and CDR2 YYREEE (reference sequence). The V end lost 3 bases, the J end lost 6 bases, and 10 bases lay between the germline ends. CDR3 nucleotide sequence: TGTGCCAGCAGCTCAAGGCCACCCGAGCAGTACGTC. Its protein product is CASSSRPPEQYV.

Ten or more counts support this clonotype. CDR3: CASSQRDSDYGYTF. In DNA, the CDR3 is TGTGCCAGCAGCCAAAGGGACAGCGACTATGGCTACACCTTC. This chain links TRBV7-2 with TRBJ1-2, with 7 bases fitting TRBD1. Germline assignment: CDR1 SGHTA and CDR2 FQGNSA. There are 14 residues in the CDR3. Unmatched junction bases numbered 6, after V lost 5 bases and J lost 3 bases.

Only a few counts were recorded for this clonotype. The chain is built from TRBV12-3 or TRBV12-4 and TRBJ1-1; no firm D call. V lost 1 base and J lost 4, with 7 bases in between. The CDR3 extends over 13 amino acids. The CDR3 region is CASSLGVITEAFF. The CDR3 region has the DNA TGTGCCAGCAGTTTAGGGGTAATCACTGAAGCTTTCTTT.

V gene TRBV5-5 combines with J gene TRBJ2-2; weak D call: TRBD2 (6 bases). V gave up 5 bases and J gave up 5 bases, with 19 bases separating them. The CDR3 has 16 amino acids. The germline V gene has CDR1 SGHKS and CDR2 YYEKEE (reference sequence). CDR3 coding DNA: TGTGCCAGCAGTTCCCGGGACTCCCCGAGGACCGGGGAGCTGTTTTTT. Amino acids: CASSSRDSPRTGELFF.

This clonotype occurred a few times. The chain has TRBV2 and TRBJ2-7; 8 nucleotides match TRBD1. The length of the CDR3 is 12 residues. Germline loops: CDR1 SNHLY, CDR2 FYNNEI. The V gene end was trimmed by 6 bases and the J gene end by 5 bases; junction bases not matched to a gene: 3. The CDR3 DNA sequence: TGTGCCAGCAGGTCAGGGGGCCACGAGCAGTACTTC. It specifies CASRSGGHEQYF.

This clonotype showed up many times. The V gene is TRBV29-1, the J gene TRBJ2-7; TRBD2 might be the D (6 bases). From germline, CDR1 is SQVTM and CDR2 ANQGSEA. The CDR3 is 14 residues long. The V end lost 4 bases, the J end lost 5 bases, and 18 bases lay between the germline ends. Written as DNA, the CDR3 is TGCAGCGTTGTCCCCCCGGCGGGGTTGAACGAGCAGTACTTC. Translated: CSVVPPAGLNEQYF.

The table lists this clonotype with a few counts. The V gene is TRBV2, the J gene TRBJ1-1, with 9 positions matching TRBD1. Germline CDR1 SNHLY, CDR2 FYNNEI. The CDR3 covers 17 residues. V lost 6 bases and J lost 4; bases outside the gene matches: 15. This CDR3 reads CASRVPGQGWEGTEAFF. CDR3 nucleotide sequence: TGTGCCAGCAGGGTACCGGGACAGGGATGGGAGGGCACTGAAGCTTTCTTT.

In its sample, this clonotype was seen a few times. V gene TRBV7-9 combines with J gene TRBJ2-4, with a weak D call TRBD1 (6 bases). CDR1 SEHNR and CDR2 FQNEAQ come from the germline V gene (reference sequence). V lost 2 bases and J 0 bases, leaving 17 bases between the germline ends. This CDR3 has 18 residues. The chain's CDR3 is CASSLWQGSPLAKNIQYF. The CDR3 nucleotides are TGTGCCAGCAGCTTATGGCAGGGGTCCCCCCTAGCCAAAAACATTCAGTACTTC.

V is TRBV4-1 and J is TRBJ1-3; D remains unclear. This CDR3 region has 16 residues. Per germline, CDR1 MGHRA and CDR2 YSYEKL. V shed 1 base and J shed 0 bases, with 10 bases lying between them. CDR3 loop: CASSQVTASSGNTIYF. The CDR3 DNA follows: TGCGCCAGCAGCCAAGTTACCGCGAGCTCTGGAAACACCATATATTTT.